Below, 20 T cell receptor beta chains from the same sample are listed, as sequenced in a study of blood T cell repertoires in COVID-19. Data came from immunoSEQ multiplex PCR; TCRdb stores just in-frame clones and leaves some out. The sample holds nearly 15,000 clones, about four fifths seen once. The sequenced material came from peripheral blood. Receptor source: a man in his fifties or sixties with acute or convalescent COVID-19.

This chain uses TRBV5-1 with TRBJ1-2; D gene unclear. V gave up 1 base and J gave up 1 base, with 5 bases separating them. Germline CDR1 SGHRS, CDR2 YFSETQ. The CDR3 has 13 amino acids. CDR3 coding DNA: TGCGCCAGCAGCTTGCCCGGTAACTATGGCTACACCTTC. It specifies CASSLPGNYGYTF.

This chain joins TRBV30 and TRBJ1-2; 8 nucleotides match TRBD1. Unmatched junction bases numbered 8, after V lost 3 bases and J lost 8 bases. The germline V gene has CDR1 GTSNPN and CDR2 SVGIG (reference sequence). The CDR3 loop spans 13 amino acids. As DNA, the CDR3 is TGTGCCTGGAGCGCGGACAGGGAGGGAGGCTACACCTTC. As protein: CAWSADREGGYTF.

The chain employs TRBV11-2 and TRBJ1-1; D unclear. Germline CDR1 and CDR2: SGHAT and FQNNGV. Trimming shortened V by 2 bases and J by 8 bases, and 12 bases separated the two germline ends. The CDR3 extends over 13 amino acids. The CDR3 sequence: CASSLSRTEEAFF. The CDR3 DNA sequence: TGTGCCAGCAGCTTATCGCGAACCGAAGAAGCTTTCTTT.

The rearrangement links TRBV2 to TRBJ1-2, with 9 bases aligning to TRBD1. V was pared by 7 bases and J by 4 bases, with 4 bases of the junction left unmatched. CDR3 length: 13 amino acids. The germline CDR1 and CDR2 sequences are SNHLY and FYNNEI. CDR3 region: CASMKDRGYGYTF. The CDR3 DNA sequence: TGTGCCAGCATGAAGGACAGGGGCTATGGCTACACCTTC. Together with reference TRBV2 and TRBJ1-2, the CDR3 gives the full variable domain: EPEVTQTPSHQVTQMGQEVILRCVPISNHLYFYWYRQILGQKVEFLVSFYNNEISEKSEIFDDQFSVERPDGSNFTLKIRSTKLEDSAMYFCASMKDRGYGYTFGSGTRLTVV.

The chain employs TRBV29-1 and TRBJ1-1; TRBD1 aligns across 7 bases. Per the germline V gene, CDR1 is SQVTM and CDR2 is ANQGSEA. The CDR3 spans 14 residues. V shed 0 bases, J shed 3 bases, and the junction held 4 bases outside the gene matches. The CDR3 here is CSVEDNDRDTEAFF. The CDR3 coding sequence is TGCAGCGTTGAAGATAACGACAGGGACACTGAAGCTTTCTTT.

The V and J genes are TRBV25-1 and TRBJ2-7, with 7 bases lining up with TRBD1. Trimming cost V 8 bases and J 2 bases; bases outside gene matches: 6. The CDR3 contains 13 residues. Germline loops: CDR1 MGHDK, CDR2 SYGVNS. The DNA for the CDR3 is TGTGCCAGCTCTATCGGACAGGCCTACGAGCAGTACTTC. It specifies CASSIGQAYEQYF.

This clone was seen just once. V gene TRBV7-9 combines with J gene TRBJ1-1, with 8 bases matching TRBD1. The CDR3 has 18 amino acids. J gave up 0 bases and V 0 bases, and 9 bases lay outside the gene matches. Germline assignment: CDR1 SEHNR and CDR2 FQNEAQ (reference sequence). The DNA for the CDR3 is TGTGCCAGCAGCTTAGCGCTTTGGACAGGGAAGATGAACACTGAAGCTTTCTTT. Translating gives CASSLALWTGKMNTEAFF. The full variable domain, with the rest looked up from reference TRBV7-9 and TRBJ1-1, is DTGVSQNPRHKITKRGQNVTFRCDPISEHNRLYWYRQTLGQGPEFLTYFQNEAQLEKSRLLSDRFSAERPKGSFSTLEIQRTEQGDSAMYLCASSLALWTGKMNTEAFFGQGTRLTVV.

The chain carries TRBV30 and TRBJ2-1, with D maybe TRBD1 (5 bases). V dropped 4 bases and J dropped 8 bases, with 21 bases sitting between them. CDR3 length: 15 amino acids. Germline CDR1 and CDR2: GTSNPN and SVGIG (reference sequence). The CDR3 sequence: CAWTSLDTLGHEQFF. The CDR3 DNA reads TGTGCCTGGACCTCCCTGGACACCCTAGGCCATGAGCAGTTCTTC.

This CDR3 is CASKTRQGKYQETQYF. The CDR3 DNA reads as TGTGCCAGCAAAACCCGACAGGGAAAGTACCAAGAGACCCAGTACTTC. The rearrangement joins TRBV18 to TRBJ2-5, with 7 bases aligning to TRBD1. CDR3 size: 16 residues. Germline values: CDR1 KGHSH, CDR2 LQKENI. The V and J ends lost 8 bases and 0 bases, in that order; junction bases with no gene match: 12.

The rearrangement links TRBV5-1 to TRBJ1-6; D uncertain. The V gene's germline CDR1 is SGHRS and CDR2 YFSETQ. The CDR3 loop spans 13 amino acids. With 4 bases removed from V and 7 bases from J, the gap between germline ends came to 9 bases. The CDR3 nucleotides are TGCGCCAGCAGCAAAACAACGAATTCACCCCTCCACTTT. Translation gives CASSKTTNSPLHF.

This clone was found a few times. The chain joins TRBV7-2 to TRBJ2-7, with TRBD2 identical over 11 bases. After removal of 8 bases from V and 2 bases from J, the junction contained 2 bases not matched to a gene. The CDR3 is 13 residues long. Per germline, CDR1 SGHTA and CDR2 FQGNSA. As DNA, the CDR3 is TGTGCCAGCGGGACTAGCGGTACCTACGAGCAGTACTTC. Its protein is CASGTSGTYEQYF.

The DNA for the CDR3 is TGTGCCAGCAGCGAAGGGACAGAGACGAACACCGGGGAGCTGTTTTTT. Protein sequence: CASSEGTETNTGELFF. V gene TRBV9 combines with J gene TRBJ2-2; TRBD1 aligns across 7 bases. CDR3 length: 16 residues. The germline V gene encodes CDR1 SGDLS and CDR2 YYNGEE. With 3 bases clipped from V and 0 bases from J, the junction kept 5 bases outside the gene matches.

The chain recombines TRBV19 with TRBJ1-5, with no clear D. The V and J ends lost 8 bases and 0 bases respectively, with 14 bases between them. Per the germline V gene, CDR1 is LNHDA and CDR2 is SQIVND (reference sequence). The CDR3 is 15 amino acids. The CDR3 is CASLPPGFSNQPQHF. The CDR3 bases are TGTGCCAGTCTCCCGCCGGGTTTTAGCAATCAGCCCCAGCATTTT.

The rearrangement uses TRBV12-3 or TRBV12-4 and TRBJ1-2; weak D call: TRBD1 (5 bases). Trimming took 6 bases from V and 6 from J, leaving 14 bases between them. CDR3 length: 13 residues. The CDR3 reads CASSPPGWHGYTF. DNA for the CDR3: TGTGCCAGCAGCCCCCCAGGGTGGCATGGCTACACCTTC.

This chain links TRBV7-8 with TRBJ1-1; possibly TRBD1 for D (5 bases). CDR3 length: 14 residues. Trimming cost V 7 bases and J 6 bases, with 18 bases left between them. Looked up from germline, CDR1 is SGHVS and CDR2 is FQNEAQ. CDR3 sequence: CASTPGGAVAEAFF. The DNA for the CDR3 is TGTGCCAGCACCCCTGGAGGGGCGGTCGCTGAAGCTTTCTTT.

The chain is built from TRBV6-5 and TRBJ1-2, with D perhaps TRBD1 (5 bases). Between the trimmed V and J ends, which lost 7 bases and 5 bases, there was a span of 17 bases. The CDR3 runs to 14 residues. From germline, CDR1 is MNHEY and CDR2 SVGAGI. The CDR3 bases are TGTGCCAGCACCAACATTGGGGGGATTTATGGCTACACCTTC. Translation: CASTNIGGIYGYTF.

The rearrangement uses TRBV12-5 and TRBJ2-7; a possible D gene is TRBD1 (6 bases). This CDR3 comprises 17 residues. Germline V lookup: CDR1 LGHNT, CDR2 FRNRAP. V was trimmed by 2 bases and J by 2 bases, leaving 19 bases between them. This CDR3 reads CASGLKGDTLQPYEQYF. The CDR3 nucleotides read TGTGCTAGTGGTTTGAAAGGGGACACCCTACAACCCTACGAGCAGTACTTC.

The chain combines TRBV9 with TRBJ2-7, with D possibly being TRBD2 (6 bases). Trimming removed 4 bases at V and 2 bases at J, with 22 bases between. This CDR3 has 17 amino acids. Germline loops: CDR1 SGDLS, CDR2 YYNGEE. CDR3 bases: TGTGCCAGCAGCCCTGGGGGGTGGACTGGCGGAGCCTACGAGCAGTACTTC. Translated, it gives CASSPGGWTGGAYEQYF.

The chain has TRBV7-6 and TRBJ1-6, with 10 bases identical to TRBD1. The length of the CDR3 is 16 residues. Germline loops: CDR1 SGHVS, CDR2 FNYEAQ. The V segment lost 5 bases and the J segment 3 bases; nucleotides outside the gene matches: 4. The CDR3: CASSQTGGGYNSPLHF. The CDR3 bases are TGTGCCAGCAGCCAGACAGGGGGCGGCTATAATTCACCCCTCCACTTT.

V and J are TRBV14 and TRBJ2-1, with 11 bases fitting TRBD2. The ends lost 0 bases at V and 7 bases at J; junction bases unmatched: 11. Germline CDR1 reads SGHDN; CDR2 reads FVKESK. The CDR3 covers 18 residues. The CDR3: CASSQDPLAGVGRNEQFF. CDR3 DNA sequence: TGTGCCAGCAGCCAAGATCCACTAGCGGGAGTTGGAAGGAATGAGCAGTTCTTC.